This TCR beta chain stems from a study of response to subunit inactivated influenza vaccine (dated by TCRdb to between 2018 and 2020). Some background on the complete study: The study used deep quantitative T cell receptor repertoire profiling to track responses to a trivalent subunit inactivated influenza vaccine.

Library construction relied on RT-PCR. For sequencing, an Illumina HiSeq 2500 was employed. The public reads were reanalyzed by TCRdb: fastp trimming at Q25, MiXCR alignment, in-frame beta chains only. Under each unique CDR3 protein, matching rows form one entry showing the most common genes and DNA. The sample table records roughly 620,000 distinct CDR3 sequences; approximately 11% of these occur just once. Clones ranked in the top ten supply approximately 9.9% of the sample. General conclusions and limits of the study: According to the authors, only a limited number of new T cells may be recruited by each seasonal influenza vaccination.

This clonotype was found a few times. Its antigen is not yet known. There are no base qualities to consult, and no much larger clone falls within one base. V is shortened by 4 bases, J by 0 bases, and the region joining them spans 8 bases. CDR1 is given as SGHRS and CDR2 as YFSETQ, both from the germline V gene. The CDR3 runs 14 residues from the cysteine to the phenylalanine. The only DNA kept is the CDR3, 42 bases in frame from the first base. These data are also associated with another study on T cells expressing NK-cell markers. As that second paper reports: TCR beta cDNA libraries were made by 5'RACE template switching that added a universal primer site and unique molecular identifiers. TCR beta-chain repertoires were profiled in sorted CD3+CD56+NKG2C+, CD3+CD56+NKG2C- and CD3+CD56-NKG2C+ T-cell subsets from several donors. Among the eight sequenced donors, only one was HCMV-seronegative, while the other seven were HCMV-seropositive. In several experiments an anti-gammadeltaTCR antibody was added to restrict sorting to alphabetaTCR-expressing T cells. In several donors, the dominant CD3+CD56+NKG2C+ clonotypes ranked among the top 10 CD8+ clonotypes, making up about 1.0-8% of CD8+ T cells. Those dominant clonotypes were again the most abundant among CD3+CD56-NKG2C+ cells in a handful of donors, at about 28.3-65%. Whether the expanded NKG2C-expressing T cell clones were specific for HCMV antigens remained unclear. All eight donors whose samples were sequenced were randomly selected healthy volunteers, three of them men and five women. HCMV-specific IgG was detected in serum with a commercial ELISA kit to determine HCMV serostatus. Peripheral blood mononuclear cells were isolated from blood by Ficoll density gradient centrifugation. For roughly 6 donors, bulk peripheral blood T-cell repertoires were also sequenced from unsorted PBMC. cDNA synthesis was primed from the TCR beta constant segment and was followed by two successive PCR amplification steps. Sequencing of the libraries produced 2 x 150 bp reads on Illumina HiSeq 2000/2500, MiSeq or NextSeq. Reads were demultiplexed and grouped by UMI with MIGEC, and clonotypes were assembled and quantified with MiTCR. To exclude erroneous sequences, any TCR cDNA sequence not supported by at least two reads was discarded. The tcR package was used for downstream repertoire analysis, and clonotypes were matched between fractions using CDR3 nucleotide sequence together with V segment. VDJmatch was used to annotate antigen specificity against VDJdb, with one amino acid substitution allowed in CDR3.

This sequence originates from a man in his fifties who received an inactivated influenza vaccine. Donor details come from another sample of the same person, matched by shared clones. Recombination linked TRBV5-1 to TRBJ1-3; the D gene identity is not certain. The material was PBMCs from blood, obtained on the day of vaccination. The nucleotide sequence reads TGCGCCAGCAGCGTCGACAACTCTGGAAACACCATATATTTT. It translates to CASSVDNSGNTIYF.